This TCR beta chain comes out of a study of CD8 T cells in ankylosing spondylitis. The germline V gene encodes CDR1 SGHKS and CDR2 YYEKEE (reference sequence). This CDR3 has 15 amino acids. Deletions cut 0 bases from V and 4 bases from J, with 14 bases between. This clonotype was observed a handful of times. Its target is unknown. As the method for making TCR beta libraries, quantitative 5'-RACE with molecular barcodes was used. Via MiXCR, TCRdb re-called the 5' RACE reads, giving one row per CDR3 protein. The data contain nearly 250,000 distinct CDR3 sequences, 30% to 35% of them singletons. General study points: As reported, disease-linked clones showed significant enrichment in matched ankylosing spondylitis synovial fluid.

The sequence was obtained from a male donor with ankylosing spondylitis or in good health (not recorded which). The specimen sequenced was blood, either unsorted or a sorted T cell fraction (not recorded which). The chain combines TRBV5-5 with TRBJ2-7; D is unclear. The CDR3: CASSLEGQPRYEQYF. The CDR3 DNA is TGTGCCAGCAGCTTGGAGGGTCAACCGCGATACGAGCAGTACTTC.